This TCR beta chain was captured by sequencing in a study of molecular identifiers for immune sequencing clone quantification. To note about this clonotype: Antigen: not known.

Germline values: CDR1 MNHEY, CDR2 SMNVEV (reference sequence). The CDR3 length is 13 residues. The V gene lost 5 bases and the J gene lost 9 bases, with 11 bases spanning the gap. In TCRdb, the PCR reads were re-called with MiXCR into one record per CDR3 protein. The sample carries approximately 670,000 distinct CDR3 sequences, just under 20% recorded once. Study-level results: The share of molecules held by clones above 20 RNA copies was over 98% in effector cells and under 1% in naive cells. Should identical TCR molecules share a barcode, the sizes of highly expanded clones could be underestimated.

V is TRBV27 and J is TRBJ1-6; D is perhaps TRBD1 (6 bases). Sequenced material: naive CD8+ T cells from blood, with Jurkat cell RNA spiked in. Subset in this sample: FACS-sorted CD8+CD4-CCR7+CD45RA+ naive T cells. The clonotype comes from a human donor in good health. Some libraries in this study had Jurkat cell RNA spiked in. CDR3 in amino acids: CASSMTGPSPLHF. The CDR3, as DNA: TGTGCCAGCAGTATGACAGGACCTTCACCCCTCCACTTT.